This passage covers 15 T cell receptor beta chains from one sample sequenced in a study of blood T cell repertoires in COVID-19 (TCRdb year 2020). The library relied on the immunoSEQ multiplex PCR assay. This is the immuneACCESS table as TCRdb keeps it, with only in-frame sequences that have V and J called. A part of the clones is gone; compared with another copy, unresolved V genes explain less than half, and the rest is unexplained. The sample yields over 200,000 clones; about 87% were counted once. The top ten constitute roughly 3.7% of the sample. Sequencing was done on a sample of PBMCs or T cells enriched from blood (not recorded which). The receptors stem from a woman in her 30s who had been exposed to COVID-19.

The chain links TRBV11-2 to TRBJ2-5, with 9 bases identical to TRBD2. CDR1 SGHAT and CDR2 FQNNGV come from the germline V gene. The CDR3 runs to 15 residues. The V segment lost 5 bases and the J segment 4 bases; nucleotides outside the gene matches: 8. The CDR3 coding sequence is TGTGCCAGCAGCGCGGGACTAGCTCACCGAGAGACCCAGTACTTC. This codes for CASSAGLAHRETQYF.

V is TRBV6-5 and J is TRBJ2-7, with D hard to call. Deletions cut 0 bases from V and 0 bases from J, with 9 bases between. Germline CDR1 is MNHEY and CDR2 is SVGAGI. The CDR3 is 15 amino acids. The CDR3 nucleotides are TGTGCCAGCAGTTACTCCCGTGCGAGCTCCTACGAGCAGTACTTC. Amino acids: CASSYSRASSYEQYF.

The rearrangement joins TRBV10-1 to TRBJ2-3; TRBD1 agrees at 8 bases. This CDR3 is built from 15 residues. Germline V gene lookup returns CDR1 WNHNN and CDR2 SYGVQD (reference sequence). Trimming removed 6 bases from V and 2 bases from J; junction bases left unmatched: 7. The CDR3 loop reads CASSRDRPTTDTQYF. CDR3 bases: TGCGCCAGCAGCCGGGACAGGCCTACCACAGATACGCAGTATTTT.

This clone was counted once. The rearrangement joins TRBV6-5 to TRBJ2-1, with 7 bases lining up with TRBD2. With V trimmed by 6 bases and J by 5 bases, 10 bases remained unmatched. Germline V CDR1 and CDR2: MNHEY, SVGAGI. The CDR3 sequence is 15 residues long. The CDR3 region is CASRQRDPPNNEQFF. In nucleotides, the CDR3 is TGTGCCAGCAGACAGCGGGACCCGCCTAACAATGAGCAGTTCTTC.

The gene calls are TRBV29-1 and TRBJ1-2; possibly TRBD1 for D (5 bases). The germline gives CDR1 SQVTM, CDR2 ANQGSEA. The CDR3 spans 15 residues. V was trimmed by 6 bases and J by 0 bases, leaving 17 bases between them. CDR3 residues: CSVSGTVSSNYGYTF. The CDR3 region has the DNA TGCAGCGTATCGGGGACTGTCAGTTCTAACTATGGCTACACCTTC. The full variable domain, completed using reference TRBV29-1 and TRBJ1-2, is SAVISQKPSRDICQRGTSLTIQCQVDSQVTMMFWYRQQPGQSLTLIATANQGSEATYESGFVIDKFPISRPNLTFSTLTVSNMSPEDSSIYLCSVSGTVSSNYGYTFGSGTRLTVV.

About this clone: Other nucleotide sequences from this sample produce the same CDR3. The J gene is TRBJ2-7, the V gene TRBV11-2, with D uncertain. In germline, CDR1 is SGHAT, CDR2 FQNNGV. Deletions cut 1 base from V and 2 bases from J, with 9 bases between. The CDR3 sequence is 14 residues long. The CDR3 region is CASSLGLAAYEQYF. In nucleotides, the CDR3 is TGTGCCAGCAGCTTAGGATTAGCTGCCTACGAGCAGTACTTC.

The count of this clone is one. The gene calls are TRBV2 and TRBJ2-5; 9 bases agree with TRBD1. V was clipped by 5 bases and J by 5 bases; unmatched bases: 6. CDR1 and CDR2 (germline): SNHLY, FYNNEI. The CDR3 runs to 14 residues. This chain's CDR3 is CASSPGTGRETQYF. The CDR3 DNA sequence: TGTGCCAGCAGTCCCGGGACAGGGAGGGAGACCCAGTACTTC.

The chain carries TRBV28 and TRBJ1-5; TRBD1 matches 7 bases. The CDR3 totals 17 residues. Germline values: CDR1 MDHEN, CDR2 SYDVKM. J was trimmed by 0 bases and V by 6 bases; bases with no gene match: 11. Here the CDR3 reads CASSTWDSLYSNQPQHF. Here the CDR3 DNA reads TGTGCCAGCAGCACCTGGGACAGCCTGTATAGCAATCAGCCCCAGCATTTT. The whole variable domain, filled in from reference TRBV28 and TRBJ1-5, reads DVKVTQSSRYLVKRTGEKVFLECVQDMDHENMFWYRQDPGLGLRLIYFSYDVKMKEKGDIPEGYSVSREKKERFSLILESASTNQTSMYLCASSTWDSLYSNQPQHFGDGTRLSIL.

The chain combines TRBV6-6 with TRBJ2-2, with TRBD1 identical over 7 bases. This CDR3 region has 14 residues. Germline V gene data show CDR1 as MNHNY and CDR2 as SVGAGI (reference sequence). The ends lost 7 bases at V and 3 bases at J; junction bases unmatched: 5. CDR3 protein: CASKQGRYTGELFF. CDR3 bases: TGTGCCAGCAAACAGGGGCGGTACACCGGGGAGCTGTTTTTT.

The chain uses TRBV15 and TRBJ2-2; D not resolved. This CDR3 is built from 11 residues. Germline V CDR1 and CDR2: LNHNV, YYDKDF (reference sequence). V lost 0 bases to trimming and J lost 10 bases, with 3 bases between them. The CDR3 DNA is TGTGCCACCAGCAGAGACTCGGAGCTGTTTTTT. Translation gives CATSRDSELFF.

In this sample, this clone turned up once. This sequence joins TRBV27 and TRBJ2-7, with 10 positions matching TRBD2. Germline-derived CDR1 and CDR2 are MNHEY and SMNVEV (reference sequence). Germline trimming cut 2 bases from V and 5 bases from J; bases unmatched to any gene: 0. The CDR3 is made up of 13 amino acids. The CDR3 nucleotides are TGTGCCAGCAGTTTACTAGCGGGAGACGAGCAGTACTTC. This encodes CASSLLAGDEQYF.

This chain links TRBV5-1 with TRBJ2-3, with TRBD2 matching 10 bases. The CDR3 runs to 15 residues. The J segment lost 1 base and the V segment lost 1 base, leaving 0 bases of the junction unmatched. Germline V gene sequence: CDR1 SGHRS, CDR2 YFSETQ. The CDR3 sequence: CASSLLAGGTDTQYF. The CDR3 DNA follows: TGCGCCAGCAGCTTGCTAGCGGGAGGCACAGATACGCAGTATTTT.

The chain employs TRBV6-6 and TRBJ2-2; TRBD1 matches at 7 bases. Germline values: CDR1 MNHNY, CDR2 SVGAGI (reference sequence). V shed 2 bases, J shed 7 bases, and the junction held 4 bases outside the gene matches. This CDR3 is built from 14 residues. CDR3: CASSYGQADGELFF. The DNA for the CDR3 is TGTGCCAGCAGTTACGGACAGGCGGACGGGGAGCTGTTTTTT.

The J gene is TRBJ1-2, the V gene TRBV7-9; D is unresolved. The CDR3 totals 13 residues. CDR1 is SEHNR and CDR2 is FQNEAQ in the germline V gene (reference sequence). V dropped 5 bases and J dropped 5 bases, with 12 bases sitting between them. CDR3: CASSPLSLYGYTF. DNA for the CDR3: TGTGCCAGCAGCCCCCTGAGTTTATATGGCTACACCTTC.

CDR3 sequence reads: CASSPRTEETQYF. The CDR3 coding sequence is TGTGCCAGCTCACCTAGGACAGAAGAGACCCAGTACTTC. This chain joins TRBV18 and TRBJ2-5; the D gene is possibly TRBD1 (6 bases). CDR3 length: 13 amino acids. Germline-derived CDR1 and CDR2 are KGHSH and LQKENI. Trimming cost V 3 bases and J 3 bases, with 8 bases left between them.